These 16 T cell receptor beta chains were all obtained from the same sample, sequenced in a study of cytomegalovirus exposure and HLA in healthy donors. The PCR made use of 60 Vbeta and 13 Jbeta primers. Sequenced by immunoSEQ multiplex PCR; TCRdb stores in-frame clones only, minus some. The table includes nearly 200,000 clones, about 87% detected once. Source material: PBMCs. The source is a man aged 25-45 years in good health and CMV-seronegative.

The chain recombines TRBV5-1 with TRBJ2-2, with 8 bases fitting TRBD1. Germline V gene sequence: CDR1 SGHRS, CDR2 YFSETQ. The CDR3 is made up of 15 amino acids. V lost 4 bases and J lost 5; bases outside the gene matches: 7. The CDR3 DNA reads TGCGCCAGCAGCGGCCAGGGGGCTCAAACCGGGGAGCTGTTTTTT. Translation gives CASSGQGAQTGELFF.

V usage is TRBV19 and J usage is TRBJ2-7, with TRBD2 matching 9 bases. Trimming took 7 bases from V and 2 from J; bases not matched to a gene: 6. There are 14 residues in the CDR3. Germline V gives CDR1 LNHDA, CDR2 SQIVND (reference sequence). The CDR3 sequence is CASTAGGSPYEQYF. In nucleotides, the CDR3 is TGTGCCAGTACCGCGGGGGGGTCCCCCTACGAGCAGTACTTC.

The rearrangement links TRBV6-5 to TRBJ2-3; TRBD1 matches at 8 bases. V shed 6 bases, J shed 4 bases, and the junction held 6 bases outside the gene matches. Germline-derived CDR1 and CDR2 are MNHEY and SVGAGI. CDR3 length equals 14 residues. CDR3 sequence reads: CASSMGQVADTQYF. The CDR3 DNA sequence: TGTGCCAGCAGCATGGGACAGGTTGCAGATACGCAGTATTTT.

The chain employs TRBV6-6 and TRBJ2-6, with D perhaps matching TRBD2 (5 bases). The germline V gene encodes CDR1 MNHNY and CDR2 SVGAGI (reference sequence). The V gene lost 6 bases and the J gene lost 1 base, with 13 bases spanning the gap. This CDR3 spans 16 amino acids. The CDR3 loop reads CASSPVGVSGANVLTF. CDR3 sequence (DNA): TGTGCCAGCAGCCCCGTCGGGGTGTCTGGGGCCAACGTCCTGACTTTC.

The chain uses TRBV5-1 and TRBJ2-7; TRBD2 agrees at 8 bases. The germline gives CDR1 SGHRS, CDR2 YFSETQ. CDR3 length: 15 amino acids. V lost 0 bases to trimming and J lost 3 bases; unmatched junction nucleotides: 5. DNA for the CDR3: TGCGCCAGCAGCTTGGAAACTAGCGGCTACTACGAGCAGTACTTC. It codes for CASSLETSGYYEQYF.

V usage is TRBV6-4 and J usage is TRBJ1-1; 8 bases match TRBD1. There are 14 residues in the CDR3. The germline V gene encodes CDR1 MRHNA and CDR2 SNTAGT. V gave up 4 bases and J gave up 1 base; unmatched junction bases: 2. For the CDR3, the DNA is TGTGCCAGCAGTGCGGGACAGGCGAACACTGAAGCTTTCTTT. It codes for CASSAGQANTEAFF.

The V gene is TRBV5-4, the J gene TRBJ2-1; D may be TRBD2 (6 bases). CDR1 and CDR2 from the germline V gene are SGHNT and YYREEE (reference sequence). The CDR3 spans 16 residues. V lost 4 bases and J 0 bases, leaving 14 bases between the germline ends. The CDR3 nucleotides read TGTGCCAGCAGCGCCGCGGGGAGGAGCTCCTACAATGAGCAGTTCTTC. Its translation is CASSAAGRSSYNEQFF.

The chain is built from TRBV5-4 and TRBJ1-2; D unclear. The CDR3 runs 12 residues. Germline V gene sequence: CDR1 SGHNT, CDR2 YYREEE (reference sequence). Trimming left V 4 bases short and J 7 bases short, with 11 bases between. The CDR3 loop is CASSLDDLGYTF. Written as DNA, the CDR3 is TGTGCCAGCAGCCTAGACGACCTTGGCTACACCTTC. The full variable domain, in which reference TRBV5-4 and TRBJ1-2 provide the parts outside the CDR3, is ETGVTQSPTHLIKTRGQQVTLRCSSQSGHNTVSWYQQALGQGPQFIFQYYREEENGRGNFPPRFSGLQFPNYSSELNVNALELDDSALYLCASSLDDLGYTFGSGTRLTVV.

This chain links TRBV30 with TRBJ1-2; 9 bases match TRBD1. Germline loops: CDR1 GTSNPN, CDR2 SVGIG (reference sequence). Losses at the gene ends were 4 bases for V and 5 bases for J; bases not matched to a gene: 32. This CDR3 has 22 residues. In DNA form, the CDR3 reads TGTGCCTGGACTATATCCAGGACGTTTGGTTGGGGACAGGGCCCGAGGACATATGGCTACACCTTC. It codes for CAWTISRTFGWGQGPRTYGYTF.

CDR3 DNA: TGTGCCAGCAGAGGACAAGAGACCTACGAGCAGTACTTC. Protein product: CASRGQETYEQYF. This chain links TRBV6-5 with TRBJ2-7, with a possible D match to TRBD1 (5 bases). Germline V gives CDR1 MNHEY, CDR2 SVGAGI. The CDR3 is 13 amino acids. V gave up 6 bases and J gave up 2 bases, with 11 bases separating them.

Comment on this clone: The germline gene is not matched at one end of the junction; a read error may be the cause. The chain is built from TRBV7-9 and TRBJ2-5; D is unclear. CDR3 length: 12 amino acids. CDR1 is SEHNR, CDR2 FQNEAQ, per germline (reference sequence). The CDR3 is CSSSFPRETQYF. The CDR3 region has the DNA TGTTCCAGCAGCTTTCCTCGGGAGACCCAGTACTTC. The full variable domain, completed using reference TRBV7-9 and TRBJ2-5, is DTGVSQNPRHKITKRGQNVTFRCDPISEHNRLYWYRQTLGQGPEFLTYFQNEAQLEKSRLLSDRFSAERPKGSFSTLEIQRTEQGDSAMYLCSSSFPRETQYFGPGTRLLVL.

V usage is TRBV6-5 and J usage is TRBJ2-3; 8 positions agree with TRBD1. Germline CDR1 reads MNHEY; CDR2 reads SVGAGI. The ends lost 4 bases at V and 2 bases at J; junction bases unmatched: 5. The CDR3 is made up of 15 amino acids. The DNA of the CDR3 is TGTGCCAGCAGTTCAGGGACAGGTATCACAGATACGCAGTATTTT. Its translation is CASSSGTGITDTQYF.

The chain employs TRBV5-1 and TRBJ2-7; possibly TRBD1 for D (6 bases). This CDR3 comprises 16 residues. V lost 1 base and J lost 0, with 14 bases in between. CDR1 is SGHRS, CDR2 YFSETQ, per germline. The CDR3 loop reads CASSLWDPDSSYEQYF. CDR3 DNA: TGCGCCAGCAGCTTGTGGGACCCGGACAGCTCCTACGAGCAGTACTTC.

As DNA, the CDR3 is TGCGCCAGCAGCTTGGGAGGGCGGGGGGCCCAAGAGACCCAGTACTTC. It yields the protein CASSLGGRGAQETQYF. The chain carries TRBV5-1 and TRBJ2-5; 8 nucleotides line up with TRBD2. The CDR3 totals 16 residues. Germline CDR1 is SGHRS and CDR2 is YFSETQ. The junction had 5 bases not matched to a gene; V was cut back by 0 bases and J by 1 base.

CDR3 DNA: TGTGCCAGCAGTAGCGGGGGGGCTAGCACAGATACGCAGTATTTT. It yields the protein CASSSGGASTDTQYF. The chain recombines TRBV6-1 with TRBJ2-3; TRBD2 aligns across 10 bases. Germline loops: CDR1 MNHNS, CDR2 SASEGT. The CDR3 totals 15 residues. The V segment lost 5 bases and the J segment 0 bases; nucleotides outside the gene matches: 2.

Worth noting for this clone: One end of the junction varies from germline; a read error may be responsible. V and J are TRBV29-1 and TRBJ2-1; D gene uncertain. The CDR3 has 14 residues. Germline values: CDR1 SQVTM, CDR2 ANQGSEA. Here the CDR3 DNA reads TGCAGCGTTCTGATCCACAGCTCCTACGATGAGCAGTTCTTC. Amino acid sequence: CSVLIHSSYDEQFF.